This TCR beta chain was recovered during a study of blood T cell repertoires in COVID-19. Germline V CDR1 and CDR2: SGHTA, FQGNSA. This CDR3 contains 16 residues. Trimming took 4 bases from V and 2 from J, leaving 18 bases between them. Sequenced by immunoSEQ multiplex PCR; TCRdb stores in-frame clones only, minus some. The sample records 440,000 or so clones, about nine tenths being singletons. The sequence derives from a middle-aged woman with COVID-19, enrolled during active disease. The source material was peripheral blood. The J gene is TRBJ2-7, the V gene TRBV7-2; perhaps TRBD2 as D (6 bases). The CDR3 loop reads CASSSKPGERAYEQYF. The CDR3 bases are TGTGCCAGCAGCTCAAAACCGGGGGAACGAGCCTACGAGCAGTACTTC.